These 30 T cell receptor beta chains originate from one sample sequenced in a study of blood T cells in healthy people across ages (dated by TCRdb to the mid-2010s). Library prep was done by 5' RACE. Sequenced using an Illumina HiSeq 2500. A second roughly 6 to 12 cycle PCR used a sample-barcoded 5' primer and a J-beta primer mix. TCRdb handled the public reads itself, with Q25 trimming in fastp and clone calling in MiXCR, and kept productive beta chains. One record per CDR3 amino acid sequence lists the most common genes and DNA. The sample includes approximately 690,000 distinct CDR3 sequences, with roughly three fifths observed a single time. The ten largest clones add up to roughly 34% of the sample. Sequencing was performed on blood. The receptors stem from a man aged 55 to 70 in good health.

This rearrangement joins TRBV25-1 to TRBJ2-5, with a possible D match to TRBD1 (6 bases). In germline, CDR1 is MGHDK, CDR2 SYGVNS. The CDR3 has 16 amino acids. With 8 bases removed from V and 1 base from J, the gap between germline ends came to 20 bases. CDR3 DNA: TGTGCCAGCCGTCCCGGACAGCTAAGCACCCAAGAGACCCAGTACTTC. The encoded protein is CASRPGQLSTQETQYF.

This chain connects TRBV19 to TRBJ2-6, with a tentative D call TRBD1 (5 bases). The CDR3 runs to 19 residues. Germline CDR1 is LNHDA and CDR2 is SQIVND (reference sequence). Trimming removed 5 bases from V and 0 bases from J, with 20 bases in between. Here the CDR3 reads CASSPRSPGLSSGANVLTF. The CDR3 nucleotides read TGTGCCAGTAGTCCAAGGTCGCCAGGGCTGAGCTCTGGGGCCAACGTCCTGACTTTC.

The chain uses TRBV20-1 and TRBJ1-2; possible D gene TRBD1, 6 bases. Trimming cost V 5 bases and J 0 bases, with 16 bases left between them. This CDR3 is built from 15 residues. Germline V gene data show CDR1 as DFQATT and CDR2 as SNEGSKA (reference sequence). Here the CDR3 reads CSASTLGQSNYGYTF. CDR3 nucleotide sequence: TGCAGTGCTTCTACTCTAGGACAGTCTAACTATGGCTACACCTTC.

The genes are TRBV4-1 and TRBJ2-1; 10 bases are a match to TRBD1. The ends lost 1 base at V and 9 bases at J; junction bases unmatched: 9. Germline V lookup: CDR1 MGHRA, CDR2 YSYEKL. The CDR3 is made up of 16 amino acids. The CDR3: CASSQAPGQGSVEQFF. In DNA form, the CDR3 reads TGCGCCAGCAGCCAAGCGCCGGGACAGGGGTCTGTTGAGCAGTTCTTC.

The rearrangement joins TRBV20-1 to TRBJ1-4; D is perhaps TRBD1 (5 bases). Looked up from germline, CDR1 is DFQATT and CDR2 is SNEGSKA (reference sequence). The CDR3 runs to 13 residues. The chain's CDR3 is CSGGGRANEKLFF. The CDR3 DNA sequence: TGCAGCGGGGGGGGTAGGGCTAATGAAAAACTGTTTTTT.

Comments on this clonotype: One end of the junction varies from germline; a read error may be responsible. CDR3 DNA sequence: TGTGCCATCAGGCCAGGGGTGGGCTCTGGGACCAACGTCCTGACTTTC. This sequence encodes CAIRPGVGSGTNVLTF. V and J are TRBV10-3 and TRBJ2-6; D perhaps matches TRBD1 (6 bases). Germline-derived CDR1 and CDR2 are ENHRY and SYGVKD. The CDR3 length is 16 residues.

The rearrangement uses TRBV7-8 and TRBJ2-5; D possibly corresponds to TRBD1 (7 bases). V was clipped by 7 bases and J by 5 bases, with 17 bases between them. CDR1 and CDR2 from the germline V gene are SGHVS and FQNEAQ. This CDR3 is built from 14 residues. In DNA, the CDR3 is TGTGCCAGCACCATTTGGAGGGGGCGGGAGACCCAGTACTTC. It specifies CASTIWRGRETQYF.

The chain is built from TRBV2 and TRBJ2-7, with TRBD1 matching 7 bases. The CDR3 totals 14 residues. V lost 5 bases to trimming and J lost 7 bases; unmatched junction nucleotides: 11. Looked up from germline, CDR1 is SNHLY and CDR2 is FYNNEI. This chain's CDR3 is CASSLAGTAGEQYF. Here the CDR3 DNA reads TGTGCCAGCAGTTTGGCCGGGACAGCCGGAGAGCAGTACTTC.

The chain couples TRBV4-2 to TRBJ2-7; TRBD1 might be the D (5 bases). The better agreement between TRBJ2-4 and the DNA end casts doubt on the J call. In germline, CDR1 is LGHNA, CDR2 YNFKEQ. The CDR3 spans 13 residues. The DNA for the CDR3 is TGTGCCAGCAGCCACCAGGGTGGGAACATTCAGTACTTC. This codes for CASSHQGGNIQYF.

There are a few counts of this clonotype. This rearrangement joins TRBV7-2 to TRBJ2-1, with D perhaps TRBD2 (5 bases). The V and J ends lost 0 bases and 4 bases respectively, with 10 bases between them. The CDR3 has 15 amino acids. Germline loops: CDR1 SGHTA, CDR2 FQGNSA. CDR3 protein: CASSLALGNYNEQFF. The DNA of the CDR3 is TGTGCCAGCAGCTTAGCACTAGGGAATTACAATGAGCAGTTCTTC.

The chain uses TRBV9 and TRBJ2-2, with TRBD2 identical over 13 bases. The trim removed 4 bases at V and 6 bases at J, leaving 6 bases unmatched. The germline CDR1 and CDR2 sequences are SGDLS and YYNGEE. This CDR3 has 16 residues. The DNA of the CDR3 is TGTGCCAGCAGCCCACTAGCGGGGGGGCCGGCCGGGGAGCTGTTTTTT. Its translation is CASSPLAGGPAGELFF.

CDR3 sequence (DNA): TGCAGTGCTAGAGATACTAGCGGGGGGCCATGGGCGGCCTACGAGCAGTACTTC. It translates to CSARDTSGGPWAAYEQYF. The chain carries TRBV20-1 and TRBJ2-7; 12 positions match TRBD2. CDR3 length equals 18 residues. The J segment lost 2 bases and the V segment lost 0 bases, leaving 11 bases of the junction unmatched. The germline CDR1 and CDR2 sequences are DFQATT and SNEGSKA (reference sequence).

The chain is built from TRBV12-3 or TRBV12-4 and TRBJ2-7; the D is unclear. The V and J ends lost 3 bases and 3 bases respectively, with 18 bases between them. The length of the CDR3 is 16 residues. The CDR3 loop reads CASSFSPSGKSYEQYF. Here the CDR3 DNA reads TGTGCCAGCAGTTTCTCCCCAAGTGGAAAGAGCTACGAGCAGTACTTC.

The chain has TRBV10-1 and TRBJ2-4; 8 positions agree with TRBD1. This CDR3 spans 18 amino acids. Germline CDR1 is WNHNN and CDR2 is SYGVQD (reference sequence). The trim removed 6 bases at V and 0 bases at J, leaving 13 bases unmatched. This CDR3 is CASSPGTGDDLAKNIQYF. Written as DNA, the CDR3 is TGCGCCAGCAGCCCCGGGACAGGAGATGACCTAGCCAAAAACATTCAGTACTTC.

The rearrangement links TRBV5-1 to TRBJ1-2, with D unresolved. Germline CDR1 SGHRS, CDR2 YFSETQ. This CDR3 is built from 15 residues. Trimming pared 2 bases from V and 5 bases from J, leaving 16 bases between. The CDR3 DNA follows: TGCGCCAGCAGCTTACAACCGACGATAAAATATGGCTACACCTTC. Amino acid sequence: CASSLQPTIKYGYTF.

This clonotype showed up just a few times. The chain carries TRBV29-1 and TRBJ2-3; 9 positions match TRBD2. CDR3 size: 14 residues. After removal of 4 bases from V and 2 bases from J, the junction contained 4 bases not matched to a gene. CDR1 SQVTM and CDR2 ANQGSEA come from the germline V gene. CDR3: CSVGLAGITDTQYF. DNA for the CDR3: TGCAGCGTTGGCCTAGCGGGGATCACAGATACGCAGTATTTT.

The CDR3 loop is CSARENRRTEAFF. Written as DNA, the CDR3 is TGCAGTGCTAGAGAGAACCGAAGGACTGAAGCTTTCTTT. The V and J genes are TRBV20-1 and TRBJ1-1; no firm D call. Trimming took off 0 bases at V and 5 bases at J, with 10 bases between the two ends. Germline-derived CDR1 and CDR2 are DFQATT and SNEGSKA (reference sequence). The CDR3 is made up of 13 amino acids.

Only a few counts were recorded for this clonotype. The CDR3: CASSQEAANEQFF. For the CDR3, the DNA is TGCGCCAGCAGCCAAGAGGCGGCCAATGAGCAGTTCTTC. J is TRBJ2-1 and V is TRBV4-1; D gene uncertain. Deletions cut 0 bases from V and 6 bases from J, with 6 bases between. The CDR3 has 13 amino acids. The germline V gene has CDR1 MGHRA and CDR2 YSYEKL.

The V gene is TRBV5-1, the J gene TRBJ2-3, with 12 bases identical to TRBD2. The junction had 7 bases not matched to a gene; V was cut back by 5 bases and J by 6 bases. Germline V CDR1 and CDR2: SGHRS, YFSETQ. The CDR3 totals 15 residues. CDR3 protein: CASRSTSGGSDTQYF. The CDR3 nucleotides read TGCGCCAGCAGATCGACTAGCGGGGGTTCGGATACGCAGTATTTT. The full variable domain, completed using reference TRBV5-1 and TRBJ2-3, is KAGVTQTPRYLIKTRGQQVTLSCSPISGHRSVSWYQQTPGQGLQFLFEYFSETQRNKGNFPGRFSGRQFSNSRSEMNVSTLELGDSALYLCASRSTSGGSDTQYFGPGTRLTVL.

This clonotype was observed a handful of times. This sequence joins TRBV5-1 and TRBJ1-6; 10 bases agree with TRBD1. V lost 4 bases to trimming and J lost 8 bases; unmatched junction nucleotides: 6. Germline assignment: CDR1 SGHRS and CDR2 YFSETQ. This CDR3 region has 15 residues. Here the CDR3 DNA reads TGCGCCAGCAGCCCGGACAGGGGGAAAGATTCACCCCTCCACTTT. Protein: CASSPDRGKDSPLHF.

The rearrangement uses TRBV6-1 and TRBJ1-2; tentatively, D is TRBD1 (5 bases). V was trimmed by 1 base and J by 4 bases, leaving 13 bases between them. The CDR3 is 15 amino acids. Germline CDR1 and CDR2: MNHNS and SASEGT. CDR3 nucleotides: TGTGCCAGCAGTGAAGAGAGAGGGGCGGGCTATGGCTACACCTTC. Translation gives CASSEERGAGYGYTF.

V gene TRBV5-1 combines with J gene TRBJ2-5; 8 bases agree with TRBD1. Looked up from germline, CDR1 is SGHRS and CDR2 is YFSETQ. The CDR3 length is 16 residues. V trimming: 0 bases; J trimming: 0 bases; junction bases outside the gene matches: 4. CDR3 DNA: TGCGCCAGCAGCTTGGGGGACAGGATTTACCAAGAGACCCAGTACTTC. Its translation: CASSLGDRIYQETQYF.

This chain uses TRBV14 with TRBJ2-7; D gene uncertain. V lost 2 bases to trimming and J lost 6 bases, with 23 bases between them. Germline V gives CDR1 SGHDN, CDR2 FVKESK. The CDR3 has 17 residues. The CDR3 region has the DNA TGTGCCAGCAGCCAACCCAGTCTGCCCGGCCGGGTTCGCGAGCAGTACTTC. Its protein product is CASSQPSLPGRVREQYF.

V and J are TRBV27 and TRBJ2-1, with 7 bases that match TRBD1. CDR1 and CDR2 (germline): MNHEY, SMNVEV (reference sequence). The CDR3 consists of 17 residues. V was clipped by 1 base and J by 3 bases; unmatched bases: 9. DNA of the CDR3: TGTGCCAGCAGTTTATTCCCAGGGACAGTCGTCTACAATGAGCAGTTCTTC. It encodes CASSLFPGTVVYNEQFF.

A few counts support this clonotype. J is TRBJ1-6 and V is TRBV27; 7 bases align to TRBD1. Germline trimming cut 10 bases from V and 6 bases from J; bases unmatched to any gene: 6. CDR3 length: 13 amino acids. In germline, CDR1 is MNHEY, CDR2 SMNVEV (reference sequence). The CDR3 loop is CATGQARNSPLHF. CDR3 coding DNA: TGTGCCACAGGACAGGCGCGTAATTCACCCCTCCACTTT.

This chain links TRBV20-1 with TRBJ2-4; a weak D match, TRBD1 (5 bases). CDR3 length equals 15 residues. The germline V gene encodes CDR1 DFQATT and CDR2 SNEGSKA (reference sequence). V was clipped by 3 bases and J by 7 bases, with 19 bases between them. In DNA form, the CDR3 reads TGCAGTGCTAGTAGTCCGGTTTCAGCAGGGAACATTCAGTACTTC. Its translation: CSASSPVSAGNIQYF.

The DNA for the CDR3 is TGTGCCACCAGCTCCGGACCCTCCTACAATGAGCAGTTCTTC. It translates to CATSSGPSYNEQFF. The rearrangement joins TRBV24-1 to TRBJ2-1; D is undetermined. CDR3 size: 14 residues. The germline V gene has CDR1 KGHDR and CDR2 SFDVKD. The V and J ends lost 7 bases and 0 bases respectively, with 9 bases between them.

The rearrangement links TRBV7-9 to TRBJ1-4; tentative D call: TRBD1 (5 bases). This CDR3 spans 14 amino acids. Germline CDR1 reads SEHNR; CDR2 reads FQNEAQ (reference sequence). Deletions cut 5 bases from V and 5 bases from J, with 12 bases between. The CDR3 protein is CASSAAGRNEKLFF. The CDR3, as DNA: TGTGCCAGCAGCGCCGCAGGGCGGAATGAAAAACTGTTTTTT.

The V gene is TRBV10-1, the J gene TRBJ2-1; D not certain. The V gene lost 3 bases and the J gene lost 5 bases, with 14 bases spanning the gap. Per germline, CDR1 WNHNN and CDR2 SYGVQD (reference sequence). CDR3 length equals 15 residues. In DNA form, the CDR3 reads TGCGCCAGCAGTGATAGGTCAGATTGGAACAATGAGCAGTTCTTC. Translating gives CASSDRSDWNNEQFF.

This clonotype was counted between two and nine times. The chain has TRBV4-1 and TRBJ1-2; D might be TRBD1 (5 bases). The V gene's germline CDR1 is MGHRA and CDR2 YSYEKL. Trimming left V 1 base short and J 8 bases short, with 17 bases between. The length of the CDR3 is 15 residues. This CDR3 reads CASSQARGGDLGYTF. The DNA for the CDR3 is TGCGCCAGCAGCCAAGCCCGGGGAGGGGACCTAGGCTACACCTTC.